These 21 T cell receptor beta chains came from one sample sequenced in a study of Ad26.COV2.S vaccination and SARS-CoV-2 variants. The table came from immunoSEQ multiplex PCR; TCRdb's copy has only in-frame clones and leaves some out. This table has roughly 420,000 clones, roughly 87% appearing once. Documented treatment: around 19 received Ad26.COV2.S at low or high dose, single or two shots; about 5 received placebo; per-sample allocation not given. Repertoires come from day 63 after the first vaccine or placebo injection. The starting material was peripheral blood, obtained in a trial of Ad26.COV2.S vaccine versus placebo. The receptors shown here come from a person aged 18-60 years who received the Ad26.COV2.S COVID-19 vaccine or a placebo.

CDR3 sequence: CASSLWDRGPETQYF. The CDR3 coding sequence is TGTGCCAGCAGCTTATGGGACAGGGGGCCAGAGACCCAGTACTTC. The V and J genes are TRBV7-6 and TRBJ2-5; 12 bases line up with TRBD1. This CDR3 contains 15 residues. Germline V CDR1 and CDR2: SGHVS, FNYEAQ. V shed 2 bases and J 4 bases; nucleotides not matched to a gene: 2.

V is TRBV19 and J is TRBJ1-1; D is undetermined. This CDR3 contains 13 residues. Between the trimmed V and J ends, which lost 3 bases and 3 bases, there was a span of 8 bases. CDR1 is LNHDA, CDR2 SQIVND, per germline (reference sequence). Written as DNA, the CDR3 is TGTGCCAGTAGTATGAGGGATCACACTGAAGCTTTCTTT. Its translation is CASSMRDHTEAFF.

The V gene is TRBV6-2 or TRBV6-3, the J gene TRBJ1-1; no definite D call. V was clipped by 5 bases and J by 1 base, with 20 bases between them. Per the germline V gene, CDR1 is MNHEY and CDR2 is SVGEGT. The CDR3 sequence is 17 residues long. Here the CDR3 DNA reads TGTGCCAGCAGTGCTCCCTCGAAGGGCCCTGAGAACACTGAAGCTTTCTTT. Translated: CASSAPSKGPENTEAFF.

V and J are TRBV5-4 and TRBJ2-3, with 9 bases matching TRBD2. The CDR3 loop spans 13 amino acids. In germline, CDR1 is SGHNT, CDR2 YYREEE (reference sequence). The junction had 7 bases not matched to a gene; V was cut back by 7 bases and J by 7 bases. The CDR3 DNA reads as TGTGCCAGCGGGACTAGCAGGATGAATACGCAGTATTTT. It translates to CASGTSRMNTQYF.

The chain uses TRBV7-3 and TRBJ2-1; 9 bases are a match to TRBD2. Per the germline V gene, CDR1 is SGHTA and CDR2 is FQGTGA. The CDR3 covers 17 residues. V was clipped by 2 bases and J by 2 bases; unmatched bases: 7. The CDR3 protein is CASSLRGGAGAYNEQFF. The CDR3 DNA reads TGTGCCAGCAGCTTACGCGGGGGGGCCGGAGCCTACAATGAGCAGTTCTTC. The whole variable domain, remainder taken from reference TRBV7-3 and TRBJ2-1, is GAGVSQTPSNKVTEKGKYVELRCDPISGHTALYWYRQSLGQGPEFLIYFQGTGAADDSGLPNDRFFAVRPEGSVSTLKIQRTERGDSAVYLCASSLRGGAGAYNEQFFGPGTRLTVL.

The sample holds a few counts of this clone. The CDR3 sequence is CASSIRTGDQPQHF. The CDR3 region has the DNA TGTGCCAGTAGTATACGGACAGGGGATCAGCCCCAGCATTTT. The chain recombines TRBV19 with TRBJ1-5, with 9 bases aligning to TRBD1. The germline V gene has CDR1 LNHDA and CDR2 SQIVND (reference sequence). With V trimmed by 2 bases and J by 5 bases, 1 base remained unmatched. This CDR3 has 14 residues.

The chain combines TRBV7-3 with TRBJ1-2; D remains ambiguous. Trimming took off 5 bases at V and 7 bases at J, with 14 bases between the two ends. This CDR3 has 13 residues. The germline V gene encodes CDR1 SGHTA and CDR2 FQGTGA. DNA for the CDR3: TGTGCCAGCAGCCTCCGGAAGGGAACTGGCTACACCTTC. It translates to CASSLRKGTGYTF.

The chain employs TRBV2 and TRBJ1-2; 8 bases line up with TRBD1. There are 14 residues in the CDR3. Losses at the gene ends were 5 bases for V and 3 bases for J; bases not matched to a gene: 5. CDR1 is SNHLY and CDR2 is FYNNEI in the germline V gene. The CDR3 is CASSSDRVDYGYTF. In DNA form, the CDR3 reads TGTGCCAGCAGTTCGGACAGGGTGGACTATGGCTACACCTTC.

CDR3 loop: CATSDQDRGGYGYTF. The CDR3 nucleotides read TGTGCCACCAGTGATCAGGACAGGGGGGGATATGGCTACACCTTC. The V gene is TRBV24-1, the J gene TRBJ1-2, with TRBD1 identical over 10 bases. J was trimmed by 5 bases and V by 3 bases; bases with no gene match: 5. Germline V lookup: CDR1 KGHDR, CDR2 SFDVKD. The CDR3 is made up of 15 amino acids.

This chain uses TRBV9 with TRBJ2-1; D might be TRBD1 (5 bases). This CDR3 spans 13 amino acids. CDR1 is SGDLS and CDR2 is YYNGEE in the germline V gene. V lost 1 base, J lost 7 bases, and 9 bases lay in between. The CDR3 here is CASSVSGWNEQFF. The DNA of the CDR3 is TGTGCCAGCAGCGTATCAGGGTGGAATGAGCAGTTCTTC.

The chain employs TRBV30 and TRBJ1-1; D unclear. Trimming pared 0 bases from V and 1 base from J, leaving 12 bases between. CDR1 and CDR2 (germline): GTSNPN, SVGIG (reference sequence). The CDR3 covers 15 residues. For the CDR3, the DNA is TGTGCCTGGAGTGTAGACTTTAACCAGAACACTGAAGCTTTCTTT. Encoded protein: CAWSVDFNQNTEAFF.

The V call is TRBV18, the J call TRBJ2-2, with unresolved D. CDR1 is KGHSH and CDR2 is LQKENI in the germline V gene. There are 16 residues in the CDR3. Trimming took off 6 bases at V and 1 base at J, with 15 bases between the two ends. CDR3 nucleotides: TGTGCCAGCTCGCTTTTCAACCTAGAGAACACCGGGGAGCTGTTTTTT. Its protein product is CASSLFNLENTGELFF.

The gene calls are TRBV5-6 and TRBJ1-1; TRBD1 agrees at 8 bases. Germline V gene lookup returns CDR1 SGHDT and CDR2 YYEEEE. Trimming removed 0 bases from V and 6 bases from J; junction bases left unmatched: 1. The length of the CDR3 is 13 residues. The CDR3 DNA reads as TGTGCCAGCAGCTTGGACAGGGGGGCTGAAGCTTTCTTT. Amino acids: CASSLDRGAEAFF.

This chain joins TRBV7-2 and TRBJ2-3; no clear D gene. CDR1 is SGHTA, CDR2 FQGNSA, per germline. V lost 4 bases to trimming and J lost 4 bases, with 15 bases between them. CDR3 length: 15 residues. This CDR3 is CASSWGVVVADTQYF. The CDR3 coding sequence is TGTGCCAGCAGCTGGGGTGTGGTAGTCGCAGATACGCAGTATTTT.

The chain joins TRBV19 to TRBJ2-3, with D tentatively TRBD1 (5 bases). CDR1 LNHDA and CDR2 SQIVND come from the germline V gene (reference sequence). This CDR3 has 16 residues. V lost 2 bases, J lost 5 bases, and 17 bases lay in between. CDR3 amino acids: CASSITVYQGVDTQYF. The CDR3 DNA is TGTGCCAGTAGTATAACGGTCTATCAGGGCGTAGATACGCAGTATTTT.

The CDR3 reads CASSPNAATGLYEQFF. The CDR3 DNA follows: TGTGCCAGCAGCCCCAACGCCGCGACAGGGTTGTATGAGCAGTTCTTC. This rearrangement joins TRBV7-3 to TRBJ2-1, with 7 positions matching TRBD1. The germline V gene has CDR1 SGHTA and CDR2 FQGTGA. The CDR3 is 16 amino acids. V was pared by 5 bases and J by 8 bases, with 15 bases of the junction left unmatched.

This chain uses TRBV7-3 with TRBJ2-2, with a possible D match to TRBD2 (6 bases). This CDR3 contains 15 residues. V was shortened by 5 bases and J by 4 bases, with 14 bases between the two germline ends. Germline assignment: CDR1 SGHTA and CDR2 FQGTGA. The CDR3 nucleotides are TGTGCCAGCAGCCCAGGGAGACTAGGCACCGGGGAGCTGTTTTTT. This encodes CASSPGRLGTGELFF.

The chain couples TRBV7-9 to TRBJ2-1; 7 bases map to TRBD1. CDR3 length: 14 residues. The V gene's germline CDR1 is SEHNR and CDR2 FQNEAQ (reference sequence). J gave up 7 bases and V 6 bases, and 9 bases lay outside the gene matches. The CDR3 DNA reads as TGTGCCAGCAGTCCCTTTACAGGGGAAAATGAGCAGTTCTTC. This translates into CASSPFTGENEQFF. The full variable domain, completed using reference TRBV7-9 and TRBJ2-1, is DTGVSQNPRHKITKRGQNVTFRCDPISEHNRLYWYRQTLGQGPEFLTYFQNEAQLEKSRLLSDRFSAERPKGSFSTLEIQRTEQGDSAMYLCASSPFTGENEQFFGPGTRLTVL.

This clone turned up a few times. This CDR3 is also generated by other DNA sequences in the sample. The DNA of the CDR3 is TGCGCCAGCAGCTTGGGACAGCCGAACACTGAAGCTTTCTTT. The encoded protein is CASSLGQPNTEAFF. This chain links TRBV5-1 with TRBJ1-1, with D perhaps TRBD1 (5 bases). Deletions cut 0 bases from V and 1 base from J, with 7 bases between. This CDR3 region has 14 residues. The germline V gene encodes CDR1 SGHRS and CDR2 YFSETQ.

This chain joins TRBV27 and TRBJ1-5, with D hard to call. This CDR3 region has 13 residues. V was clipped by 4 bases and J by 2 bases, with 6 bases between them. Germline loops: CDR1 MNHEY, CDR2 SMNVEV (reference sequence). The CDR3 DNA reads as TGTGCCAGCAGTTGGGCAGGCAATCAGCCCCAGCATTTT. Translated: CASSWAGNQPQHF.

This chain joins TRBV5-1 and TRBJ2-5, with a weak D call TRBD2 (5 bases). The ends were cut back, 3 bases at V and 2 bases at J, with 17 bases in the middle. Germline assignment: CDR1 SGHRS and CDR2 YFSETQ. This CDR3 contains 16 residues. CDR3 region: CASSWSDYPLQETQYF. CDR3 nucleotide sequence: TGCGCCAGCAGCTGGTCTGACTATCCTCTACAAGAGACCCAGTACTTC. Full variable domain (outside the CDR3, taken from reference TRBV5-1 and TRBJ2-5): KAGVTQTPRYLIKTRGQQVTLSCSPISGHRSVSWYQQTPGQGLQFLFEYFSETQRNKGNFPGRFSGRQFSNSRSEMNVSTLELGDSALYLCASSWSDYPLQETQYFGPGTRLLVL.